These 8 T cell receptor beta chains came from one sample sequenced in a study of low-dose radiotherapy and immunotherapy resistance in tumors. Time point described: after trial treatment. Treatment reported: LDRT plus nivolumab, ipilimumab, low-dose cyclophosphamide and aspirin (RACIN trial). With a constant-region primer and a V-primer adapter, TCRs were subjected to roughly 20 PCR cycles of amplification. TCRdb ran MiXCR on the reads and lists one entry per CDR3 protein. Counted here are roughly 50,000 distinct CDR3 sequences, around a third occurring once; the ten biggest clones make up 7.5% to 9.5%. The source was PBMCs, collected after low-dose radiotherapy plus immunotherapy. The origin of the receptors is a male donor with rectosigmoid adenocarcinoma.

This clonotype was recorded at least ten times. The chain couples TRBV7-9 to TRBJ1-1, with D unclear. This CDR3 contains 13 residues. The V and J ends lost 3 bases and 3 bases respectively, with 8 bases between them. Germline V gives CDR1 SEHNR, CDR2 FQNEAQ (reference sequence). CDR3 in DNA: TGTGCCAGCAGCTTTGTAGGATACACTGAAGCTTTCTTT. Its translation: CASSFVGYTEAFF. Combining the CDR3 with reference TRBV7-9 and TRBJ1-1 gives the whole variable domain DTGVSQNPRHKITKRGQNVTFRCDPISEHNRLYWYRQTLGQGPEFLTYFQNEAQLEKSRLLSDRFSAERPKGSFSTLEIQRTEQGDSAMYLCASSFVGYTEAFFGQGTRLTVV.

Ten or more counts support this clonotype. The V call is TRBV7-2, the J call TRBJ1-5; TRBD1 agrees at 9 bases. V gave up 5 bases and J gave up 0 bases; unmatched junction bases: 2. Germline loops: CDR1 SGHTA, CDR2 FQGNSA. This CDR3 comprises 15 residues. As DNA, the CDR3 is TGTGCCAGCAGCAGGGGACAGGGTAGCAATCAGCCCCAGCATTTT. It specifies CASSRGQGSNQPQHF. Based on the CDR3 plus reference TRBV7-2 and TRBJ1-5, the full variable domain is GAGVSQSPSNKVTEKGKDVELRCDPISGHTALYWYRQSLGQGLEFLIYFQGNSAPDKSGLPSDRFSAERTGGSVSTLTIQRTQQEDSAVYLCASSRGQGSNQPQHFGDGTRLSIL.

Ten or more counts support this clonotype. This chain uses TRBV5-1 with TRBJ2-1; D gene uncertain. In germline, CDR1 is SGHRS, CDR2 YFSETQ. This CDR3 contains 13 residues. V was trimmed by 2 bases and J by 0 bases, leaving 3 bases between them. CDR3 in DNA: TGCGCCAGCAGCTTCAACTCCTACAATGAGCAGTTCTTC. It is translated as CASSFNSYNEQFF.

This clonotype has ten or more counts. This chain connects TRBV28 to TRBJ2-3; perhaps TRBD1 as D (6 bases). The CDR3 is 15 amino acids. The germline V gene encodes CDR1 MDHEN and CDR2 SYDVKM. Trimming removed 9 bases from V and 4 bases from J, with 20 bases in between. CDR3: CASRGQLNFPDTQYF. The DNA of the CDR3 is TGTGCCAGTCGCGGACAGCTCAATTTCCCAGATACGCAGTATTTT.

By share of the sample, this clonotype is medium-sized (0.01 to 0.1%). J is TRBJ2-6 and V is TRBV29-1, with a possible D match to TRBD1 (6 bases). V lost 6 bases, J lost 0 bases, and 12 bases lay in between. Per germline, CDR1 SQVTM and CDR2 ANQGSEA. The CDR3 totals 15 residues. CDR3 coding DNA: TGCAGCGTCTCCGAAGGGGGCTCTGGGGCCAACGTCCTGACTTTC. It yields the protein CSVSEGGSGANVLTF.

At least ten counts were recorded for this clonotype. This chain joins TRBV7-9 and TRBJ2-7; the match to TRBD1 covers 10 bases. Trimming cost V 5 bases and J 2 bases; bases outside gene matches: 6. The CDR3 totals 15 residues. Germline CDR1 and CDR2: SEHNR and FQNEAQ (reference sequence). The DNA for the CDR3 is TGTGCCAGCAGCCCCGGACAGGGGGGCACCTACGAGCAGTACTTC. Its translation: CASSPGQGGTYEQYF.

The chain recombines TRBV11-2 with TRBJ2-1; 9 bases are shared with TRBD2. V shed 7 bases, J shed 9 bases, and the junction held 13 bases outside the gene matches. This CDR3 is 15 amino acids long. Germline V gene lookup returns CDR1 SGHAT and CDR2 FQNNGV. The CDR3 loop reads CASNAAQRGEPEQFF. The CDR3 coding sequence is TGTGCCAGCAACGCCGCCCAGCGGGGGGAGCCTGAGCAGTTCTTC.

This clonotype was recorded at least ten times. This chain joins TRBV28 and TRBJ1-1; no clear D. Trimming removed 6 bases from V and 0 bases from J, with 8 bases in between. This CDR3 is 13 amino acids long. Germline loops: CDR1 MDHEN, CDR2 SYDVKM. The chain's CDR3 is CASSEELNTEAFF. In DNA form, the CDR3 reads TGTGCCAGCAGCGAGGAATTGAACACTGAAGCTTTCTTT.